This T cell receptor (beta chain) was found in a study of blood T cell repertoires in COVID-19. Study-level information: Some COVID-19 samples were acute and others convalescent; all came from the United States, Italy and Spain.

Germline CDR1 MNHNS, CDR2 SASEGT. V was cut by 1 base and J by 6 bases, with 19 bases left in between. The CDR3 contains 17 residues. The repertoire was sequenced with immunoSEQ multiplex PCR; TCRdb's copy has only in-frame clones and lacks some. The profile covers around 110,000 clones, with approximately 82% appearing a single time and about 8% taken by the ten largest. This chain links TRBV6-1 with TRBJ2-1; tentative D call: TRBD1 (5 bases). This TCR came from a man between 65 and 80 years old with active or convalescent COVID-19. Sequencing used peripheral blood. The CDR3 bases are TGTGCCAGCAGTGAAGTGGACATCCAGGTCCCCTCCAATGAGCAGTTCTTC. Translating it yields CASSEVDIQVPSNEQFF.